This T cell receptor beta chain was profiled in a study of Tregs in tolerant kidney transplant recipients. Thawed PBMCs were FACS-sorted into unstimulated CD4+CD25+CD127- regulatory T cells, CD4+CD25- non-regulatory cells, CD4 and CD8 cells. Study-level points and caveats: No direct test of biological reproducibility was done here.

This table comes from immunoSEQ multiplex PCR, and its TCRdb copy is limited to in-frame clones, with some not included. The repertoire holds some 240,000 clones, with about 80% as singletons. Regarding this clone: Its cognate antigen is unknown. The junction and the germline gene differ at one end; a read error may be behind it.

CDR1 is SGHVS, CDR2 FQNEAQ, per germline. The CDR3 runs 12 residues. The sequence was obtained from a human donor in good health. The sequencing sample was made of CD4+ T cells from blood. The chain links TRBV7-8 to TRBJ1-4; D possibly corresponds to TRBD1 (5 bases). This CDR3 reads CASSLERGPATF. The CDR3 DNA reads as TGTGCCAGCAGCTTAGAAAGGGGCCCCGCAACTTTT.